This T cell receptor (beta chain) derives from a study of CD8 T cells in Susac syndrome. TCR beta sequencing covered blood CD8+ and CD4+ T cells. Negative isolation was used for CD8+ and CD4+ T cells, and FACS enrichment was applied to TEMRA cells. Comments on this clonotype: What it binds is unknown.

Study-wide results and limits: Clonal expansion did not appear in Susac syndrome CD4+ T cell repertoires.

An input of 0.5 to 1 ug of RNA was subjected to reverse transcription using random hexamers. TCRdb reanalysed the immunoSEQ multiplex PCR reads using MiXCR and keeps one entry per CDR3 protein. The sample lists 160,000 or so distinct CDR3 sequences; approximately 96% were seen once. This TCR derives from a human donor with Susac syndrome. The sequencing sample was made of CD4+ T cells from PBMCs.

The CDR3 nucleotides are TGTGCCAGCAGCTTGGATGGGGGGGAGCTGTTTTTT. The encoded protein is CASSLDGGELFF. The chain carries TRBV5-4 and TRBJ2-2; unclear D gene. CDR1 is SGHNT, CDR2 YYREEE, per germline (reference sequence). The CDR3 sequence is 12 residues long. V shed 0 bases and J shed 8 bases, with 5 bases lying between them.